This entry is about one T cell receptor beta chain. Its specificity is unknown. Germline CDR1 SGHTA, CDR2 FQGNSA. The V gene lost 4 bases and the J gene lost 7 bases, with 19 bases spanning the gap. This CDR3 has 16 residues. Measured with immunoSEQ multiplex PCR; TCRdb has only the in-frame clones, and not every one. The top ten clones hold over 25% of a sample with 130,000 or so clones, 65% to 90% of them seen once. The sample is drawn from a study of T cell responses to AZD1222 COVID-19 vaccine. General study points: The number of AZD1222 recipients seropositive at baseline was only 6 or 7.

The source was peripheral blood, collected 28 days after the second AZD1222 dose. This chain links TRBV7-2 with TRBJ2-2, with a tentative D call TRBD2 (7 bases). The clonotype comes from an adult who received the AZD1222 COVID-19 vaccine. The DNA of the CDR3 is TGTGCCAGCAGCTCCGTCCCCGGGGGGCTTGGCGGGGAGCTGTTTTTT. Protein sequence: CASSSVPGGLGGELFF.